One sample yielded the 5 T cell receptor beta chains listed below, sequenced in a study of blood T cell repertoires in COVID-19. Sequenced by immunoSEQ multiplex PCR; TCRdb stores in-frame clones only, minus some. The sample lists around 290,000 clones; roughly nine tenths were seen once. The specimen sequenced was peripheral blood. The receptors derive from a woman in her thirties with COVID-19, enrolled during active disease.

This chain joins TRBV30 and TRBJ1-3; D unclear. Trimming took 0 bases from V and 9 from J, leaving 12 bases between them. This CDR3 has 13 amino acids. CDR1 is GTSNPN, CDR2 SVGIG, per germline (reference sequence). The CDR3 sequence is CAWSVVEYGTIYF. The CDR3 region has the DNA TGTGCCTGGAGTGTTGTAGAGTACGGCACCATATATTTT.

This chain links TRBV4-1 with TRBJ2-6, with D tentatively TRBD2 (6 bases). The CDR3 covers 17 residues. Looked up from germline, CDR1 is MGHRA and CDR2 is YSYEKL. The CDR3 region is CAGGFTVGLSGANVLTF. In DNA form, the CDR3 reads TGCGCGGGAGGCTTTACAGTGGGCCTCTCTGGGGCCAACGTCCTGACTTTC.

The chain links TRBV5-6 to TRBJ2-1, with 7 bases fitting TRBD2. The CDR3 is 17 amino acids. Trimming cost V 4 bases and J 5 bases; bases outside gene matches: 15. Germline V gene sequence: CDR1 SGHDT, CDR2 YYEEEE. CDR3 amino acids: CASSRGGAGKSHNEQFF. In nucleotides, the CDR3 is TGTGCCAGCAGCCGCGGGGGAGCGGGAAAATCACACAATGAGCAGTTCTTC. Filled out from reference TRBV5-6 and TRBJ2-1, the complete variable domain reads DAGVTQSPTHLIKTRGQQVTLRCSPKSGHDTVSWYQQALGQGPQFIFQYYEEEERQRGNFPDRFSGHQFPNYSSELNVNALLLGDSALYLCASSRGGAGKSHNEQFFGPGTRLTVL.

CDR3 loop: CASSLGEEAFF. DNA of the CDR3: TGTGCCAGCAGCTTGGGCGAGGAAGCTTTCTTT. The chain has TRBV5-4 and TRBJ1-1, with D hard to call. This CDR3 has 11 residues. Per germline, CDR1 SGHNT and CDR2 YYREEE (reference sequence). Trimming took 0 bases from V and 8 from J, leaving 5 bases between them. The variable domain in full, completed from reference TRBV5-4 and TRBJ1-1, reads ETGVTQSPTHLIKTRGQQVTLRCSSQSGHNTVSWYQQALGQGPQFIFQYYREEENGRGNFPPRFSGLQFPNYSSELNVNALELDDSALYLCASSLGEEAFFGQGTRLTVV.

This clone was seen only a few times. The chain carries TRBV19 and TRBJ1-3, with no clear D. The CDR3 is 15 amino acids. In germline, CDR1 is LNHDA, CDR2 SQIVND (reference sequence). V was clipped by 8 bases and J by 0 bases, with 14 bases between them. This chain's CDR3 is CASGLDGSSGNTIYF. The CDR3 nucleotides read TGTGCCAGTGGGTTAGACGGGAGCTCTGGAAACACCATATATTTT.